This T cell receptor beta chain was captured in a study of blood T cells in healthy people across ages. Broader study findings: A roughly linear age-dependent decrease characterized TCR beta diversity per million T cells. Possibly confounding the expanded clonotype changes was the fact that donor CMV status was unknown.

Through a sample-barcoded 5' primer and a J-beta primer mix, a second PCR was run for roughly 7 to 11 cycles. One entry per CDR3 protein results from TCRdb running MiXCR on the 5' RACE reads. The sample lists over a million distinct CDR3 sequences; approximately 42% were seen once. With respect to this clonotype: The antigen remains undetermined.

This CDR3 comprises 14 residues. CDR1 and CDR2 (germline): SGHRS, YFSETQ. V dropped 3 bases and J dropped 2 bases, with 11 bases sitting between them. Material: blood. The receptor comes from a woman in her late teens or twenties in good health. The chain joins TRBV5-1 to TRBJ1-2, with D unresolved. CDR3: CASSSMTQNYGYTF. The CDR3 bases are TGCGCCAGCAGCTCAATGACTCAGAACTATGGCTACACCTTC.